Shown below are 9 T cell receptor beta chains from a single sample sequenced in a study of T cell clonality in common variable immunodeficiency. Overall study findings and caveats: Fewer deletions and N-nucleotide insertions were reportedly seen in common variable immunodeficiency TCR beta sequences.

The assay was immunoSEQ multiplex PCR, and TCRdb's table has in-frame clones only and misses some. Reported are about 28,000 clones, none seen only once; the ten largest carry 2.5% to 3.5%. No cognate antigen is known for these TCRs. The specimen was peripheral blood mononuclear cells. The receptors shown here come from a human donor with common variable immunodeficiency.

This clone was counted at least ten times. CDR3 loop: CASSLAGNTGELFF. The DNA read from the CDR3 is TGCGCCAGCAGCTTGGCCGGGAACACCGGGGAG. The V call is TRBV5-1, the J call TRBJ2-2; D not certain. With the read ending 3 residues before the CDR3 end, the germline J gene is used to fill in that end. Deletions cut 0 bases from V and 1 base from J, with 4 bases between. The CDR3 covers 14 residues. CDR1 is SGHRS and CDR2 is YFSETQ in the germline V gene.

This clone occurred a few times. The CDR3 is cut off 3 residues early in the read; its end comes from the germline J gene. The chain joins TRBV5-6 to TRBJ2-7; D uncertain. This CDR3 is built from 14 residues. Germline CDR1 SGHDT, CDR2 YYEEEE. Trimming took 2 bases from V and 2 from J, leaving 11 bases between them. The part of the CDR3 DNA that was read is TGTGCCAGCAGCTTAGGTCAGGCTGCCTACGAG. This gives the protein CASSLGQAAYE. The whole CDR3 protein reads CASSLGQAAYEQYF. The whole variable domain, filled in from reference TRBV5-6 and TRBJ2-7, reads DAGVTQSPTHLIKTRGQQVTLRCSPKSGHDTVSWYQQALGQGPQFIFQYYEEEERQRGNFPDRFSGHQFPNYSSELNVNALLLGDSALYLCASSLGQAAYEQYFGPGTRLTVT.

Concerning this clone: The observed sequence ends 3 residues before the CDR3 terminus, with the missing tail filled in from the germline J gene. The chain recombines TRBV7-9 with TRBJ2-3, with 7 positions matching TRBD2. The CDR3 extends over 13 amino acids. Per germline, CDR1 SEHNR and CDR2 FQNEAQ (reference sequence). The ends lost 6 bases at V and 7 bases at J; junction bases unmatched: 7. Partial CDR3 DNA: TGTGCCAGCAGTTTTGGGGGGGAAAATACG. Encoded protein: CASSFGGENT. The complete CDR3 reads CASSFGGENTQYF.

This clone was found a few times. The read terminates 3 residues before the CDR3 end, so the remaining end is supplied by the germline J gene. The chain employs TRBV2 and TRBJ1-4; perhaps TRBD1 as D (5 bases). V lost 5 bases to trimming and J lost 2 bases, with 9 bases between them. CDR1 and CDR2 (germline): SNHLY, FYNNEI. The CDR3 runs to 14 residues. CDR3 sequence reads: CASSMGGTNEKLFF. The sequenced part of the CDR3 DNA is TGTGCCAGCAGTATGGGGGGGACTAATGAAAAA.

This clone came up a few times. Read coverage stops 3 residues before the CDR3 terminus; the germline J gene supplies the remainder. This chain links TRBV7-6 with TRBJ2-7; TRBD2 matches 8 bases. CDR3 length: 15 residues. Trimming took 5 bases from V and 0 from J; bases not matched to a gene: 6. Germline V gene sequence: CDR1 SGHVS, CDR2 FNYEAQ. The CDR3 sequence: CASSGRRGDSYEQYF. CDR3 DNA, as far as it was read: TGTGCCAGCAGCGGACGGCGGGGGGACTCCTACGAG.

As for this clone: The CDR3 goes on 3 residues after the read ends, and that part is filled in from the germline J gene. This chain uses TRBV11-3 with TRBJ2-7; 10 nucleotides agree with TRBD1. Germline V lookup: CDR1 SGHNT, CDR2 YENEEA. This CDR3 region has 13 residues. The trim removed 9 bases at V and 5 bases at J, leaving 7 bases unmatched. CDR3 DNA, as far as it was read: TGTGCCAGTACCGGACAGGGGGAAGACGAG. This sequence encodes CASTGQGEDE. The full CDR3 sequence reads CASTGQGEDEQYF.

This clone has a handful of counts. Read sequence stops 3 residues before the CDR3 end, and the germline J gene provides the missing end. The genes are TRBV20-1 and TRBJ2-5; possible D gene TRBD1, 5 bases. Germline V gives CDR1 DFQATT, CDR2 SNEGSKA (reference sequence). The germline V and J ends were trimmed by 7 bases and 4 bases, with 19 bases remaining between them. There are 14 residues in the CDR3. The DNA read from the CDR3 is TGCAGTGTCATACGGCAGGGCTTGGGAGAGACC. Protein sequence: CSVIRQGLGET. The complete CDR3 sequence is CSVIRQGLGETQYF.

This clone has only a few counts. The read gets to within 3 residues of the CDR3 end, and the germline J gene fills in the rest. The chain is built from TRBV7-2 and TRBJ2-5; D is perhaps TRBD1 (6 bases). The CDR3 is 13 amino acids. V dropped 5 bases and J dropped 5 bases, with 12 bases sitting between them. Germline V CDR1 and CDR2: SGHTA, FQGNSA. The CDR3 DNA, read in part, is TGTGCCAGCAGCCGGGGACAATCGGAGACC. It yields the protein CASSRGQSET. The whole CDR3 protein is CASSRGQSETQYF.

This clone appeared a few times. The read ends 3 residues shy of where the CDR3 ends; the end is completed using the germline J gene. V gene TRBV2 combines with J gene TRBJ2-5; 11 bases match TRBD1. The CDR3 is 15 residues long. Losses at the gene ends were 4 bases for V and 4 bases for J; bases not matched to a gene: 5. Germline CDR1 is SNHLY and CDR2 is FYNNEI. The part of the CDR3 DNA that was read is TGTGCCAGCAGTGGGGACAGGGGGTATGGAGAGACC. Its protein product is CASSGDRGYGET. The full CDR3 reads CASSGDRGYGETQYF.